A single sample is the source of the 28 T cell receptor beta chains below, sequenced in a study of blood T cell repertoires in COVID-19. Method: immunoSEQ multiplex PCR; TCRdb's copy keeps in-frame clones and lacks some. The sample has under 300,000 clones; 83% are singletons. The sample was peripheral blood. The receptors stem from a woman in her forties or fifties who had recovered from COVID-19.

The chain carries TRBV27 and TRBJ1-1; D perhaps matches TRBD1 (5 bases). The length of the CDR3 is 14 residues. Per germline, CDR1 MNHEY and CDR2 SMNVEV (reference sequence). Trimming removed 5 bases from V and 10 bases from J, with 20 bases in between. The CDR3 spells CASSPRGGEFAAFF. For the CDR3, the DNA is TGTGCCAGCAGTCCCCGGGGGGGGGAATTCGCAGCTTTCTTT.

This chain joins TRBV5-1 and TRBJ2-4, with a possible D match to TRBD1 (5 bases). V lost 0 bases to trimming and J lost 2 bases, with 15 bases between them. The CDR3 length is 17 residues. Germline V gives CDR1 SGHRS, CDR2 YFSETQ. The CDR3 loop reads CASSLGQGGRTKNIQYF. The CDR3 DNA sequence: TGCGCCAGCAGCTTGGGGCAGGGCGGAAGAACCAAAAACATTCAGTACTTC.

This chain uses TRBV6-1 with TRBJ2-7; a possible D gene is TRBD1 (6 bases). The CDR3 has 15 residues. V lost 2 bases to trimming and J lost 4 bases, with 15 bases between them. Per the germline V gene, CDR1 is MNHNS and CDR2 is SASEGT. This CDR3 is CASSESGGAWYEQYF. The CDR3 DNA follows: TGTGCCAGCAGTGAATCTGGGGGCGCGTGGTACGAGCAGTACTTC.

The chain links TRBV2 to TRBJ2-2; D is perhaps TRBD1 (5 bases). The V and J ends lost 1 base and 8 bases respectively, with 8 bases between them. The CDR3 contains 13 residues. The germline V gene has CDR1 SNHLY and CDR2 FYNNEI. CDR3 in amino acids: CASSEDGAGELFF. CDR3 DNA: TGTGCCAGCAGTGAAGATGGGGCTGGGGAGCTGTTTTTT.

CDR3 coding DNA: TGTGCCAGCAGCCAAAGGGGGCCTAGTCAGCCCCAGCATTTT. Protein product: CASSQRGPSQPQHF. This chain uses TRBV3-1 (or the pseudogene TRBV3-2) with TRBJ1-5, with 7 bases that match TRBD1. The germline V gene has CDR1 LGHDT and CDR2 YNNKEL (reference sequence). The V segment lost 2 bases and the J segment 6 bases; nucleotides outside the gene matches: 4. The CDR3 runs 14 residues.

This chain links TRBV7-9 with TRBJ1-5; 8 bases are a match to TRBD1. The J segment lost 4 bases and the V segment lost 5 bases, leaving 4 bases of the junction unmatched. Per the germline V gene, CDR1 is SEHNR and CDR2 is FQNEAQ (reference sequence). The CDR3 consists of 14 residues. The CDR3 protein is CASSLQGENQPQHF. CDR3 in DNA: TGTGCCAGCAGCCTACAGGGGGAGAATCAGCCCCAGCATTTT.

V usage is TRBV6-2 or TRBV6-3 and J usage is TRBJ1-5; 10 positions match TRBD1. Trimming at V came to 5 bases and at J to 6 bases, leaving 10 bases not matched to a gene. The CDR3 runs to 16 residues. Germline values: CDR1 MNHEY, CDR2 SVGEGT. The CDR3 sequence is CASSLARQGAGQPQHF. CDR3 nucleotides: TGTGCCAGCAGTCTCGCTAGACAGGGGGCAGGTCAGCCCCAGCATTTT.

The rearrangement links TRBV7-2 to TRBJ1-4, with 8 bases that match TRBD1. This CDR3 comprises 15 residues. V lost 5 bases and J lost 7; bases outside the gene matches: 9. Germline CDR1 reads SGHTA; CDR2 reads FQGNSA. CDR3 residues: CASSPMGDRGEKLFF. The CDR3 DNA follows: TGTGCCAGCAGCCCGATGGGCGACAGGGGTGAAAAACTGTTTTTT.

This sequence joins TRBV2 and TRBJ1-2, with D perhaps matching TRBD1 (6 bases). V gave up 3 bases and J gave up 8 bases, with 13 bases separating them. CDR1 and CDR2 (germline): SNHLY, FYNNEI. CDR3 size: 13 residues. The CDR3 DNA reads as TGTGCCAGCAGTGATCGGGGGGCGCGGGGCTACACCTTC. Translated: CASSDRGARGYTF.

The chain links TRBV28 to TRBJ1-1; D uncertain. Trimming left V 7 bases short and J 1 base short, with 19 bases between. Germline CDR1 reads MDHEN; CDR2 reads SYDVKM. The length of the CDR3 is 16 residues. CDR3 DNA sequence: TGTGCCAGCACAACTTGGGGAGGACGGCCGAACACTGAAGCTTTCTTT. Amino acid sequence: CASTTWGGRPNTEAFF.

V is TRBV27 and J is TRBJ1-1; TRBD1 matches at 8 bases. Trimming cost V 8 bases and J 12 bases; bases outside gene matches: 8. CDR1 MNHEY and CDR2 SMNVEV come from the germline V gene (reference sequence). CDR3 size: 11 residues. The CDR3 nucleotides are TGTGCCAGCGGGACAGGTTTTTTGTCTTTCTTT. Its protein product is CASGTGFLSFF.

This chain links TRBV4-3 with TRBJ1-5; D ambiguous. Trimming removed 0 bases at V and 4 bases at J, with 4 bases between. CDR1 is LGHNA and CDR2 is YSLEER in the germline V gene. This CDR3 is built from 13 residues. CDR3 sequence: CASSQDVNQPQHF. The CDR3 DNA follows: TGCGCCAGCAGCCAAGACGTTAATCAGCCCCAGCATTTT.

This sequence joins TRBV7-2 and TRBJ1-3; D is uncertain. V was shortened by 0 bases and J by 0 bases, with 9 bases between the two germline ends. CDR1 is SGHTA, CDR2 FQGNSA, per germline. The CDR3 is made up of 16 amino acids. The CDR3 DNA sequence: TGTGCCAGCAGCTTAGCGCCGGGTTACTCTGGAAACACCATATATTTT. This gives the protein CASSLAPGYSGNTIYF.

By sample share, this clone is medium-sized (0.01 to 0.1%). CDR3 amino acids: CASSSIRTGWSNEQFF. In DNA form, the CDR3 reads TGTGCCAGCAGCTCTATAAGGACAGGGTGGAGCAATGAGCAGTTCTTC. This chain joins TRBV11-1 and TRBJ2-1; TRBD1 agrees at 8 bases. The junction had 11 bases not matched to a gene; V was cut back by 4 bases and J by 6 bases. Germline V lookup: CDR1 SGHAT, CDR2 FQDESV (reference sequence). The CDR3 contains 16 residues.

The chain recombines TRBV19 with TRBJ1-2; TRBD1 is a possible D gene (6 bases). Trimming removed 6 bases at V and 4 bases at J, with 18 bases between. The CDR3 extends over 15 amino acids. The germline CDR1 and CDR2 sequences are LNHDA and SQIVND (reference sequence). The CDR3 spells CASRPPQGRAYGYTF. CDR3 nucleotides: TGTGCCAGTAGGCCACCGCAGGGGAGGGCCTATGGCTACACCTTC.

The V and J genes are TRBV2 and TRBJ1-6; a weak D match, TRBD1 (5 bases). The germline V gene has CDR1 SNHLY and CDR2 FYNNEI. The CDR3 runs 13 residues. Trimming shortened V by 1 base and J by 13 bases, and 11 bases separated the two germline ends. In nucleotides, the CDR3 is TGTGCCAGCAGTGAAGGGGCGGCAGGGCCCCTCCACTTT. This sequence encodes CASSEGAAGPLHF. Complete variable domain (other parts from reference TRBV2 and TRBJ1-6): EPEVTQTPSHQVTQMGQEVILRCVPISNHLYFYWYRQILGQKVEFLVSFYNNEISEKSEIFDDQFSVERPDGSNFTLKIRSTKLEDSAMYFCASSEGAAGPLHFGNGTRLTVT.

The V and J genes are TRBV10-3 and TRBJ2-7; 9 bases align to TRBD1. J was trimmed by 0 bases and V by 8 bases; bases with no gene match: 2. Per germline, CDR1 ENHRY and CDR2 SYGVKD. The CDR3 runs 13 residues. The CDR3 protein is CAIRDRDSYEQYF. The CDR3 DNA follows: TGTGCCATCCGGGACAGGGACTCCTACGAGCAGTACTTC.

This chain connects TRBV19 to TRBJ1-4; D might be TRBD1 (6 bases). Trimming pared 3 bases from V and 2 bases from J, leaving 16 bases between. CDR1 is LNHDA and CDR2 is SQIVND in the germline V gene (reference sequence). The CDR3 loop spans 17 amino acids. The CDR3 here is CASSMQTGTLTNEKLFF. CDR3 nucleotide sequence: TGTGCCAGTAGTATGCAAACAGGGACCCTTACTAATGAAAAACTGTTTTTT.

The chain couples TRBV13 to TRBJ2-7; a weak D match, TRBD2 (5 bases). The CDR3 extends over 15 amino acids. The germline V gene encodes CDR1 PRHDT and CDR2 FYEKMQ (reference sequence). The V end lost 5 bases, the J end lost 3 bases, and 17 bases lay between the germline ends. The CDR3 is CASSIHRPGFYEQYF. Here the CDR3 DNA reads TGTGCCAGCAGCATACACCGGCCGGGGTTCTACGAGCAGTACTTC.

The genes are TRBV28 and TRBJ1-6; TRBD1 matches at 9 bases. With V trimmed by 7 bases and J by 10 bases, 11 bases remained unmatched. The CDR3 length is 15 residues. In germline, CDR1 is MDHEN, CDR2 SYDVKM. CDR3 DNA sequence: TGTGCCAGCACCTACCTGACAGGGGGAGGCTCACCCCTCCACTTT. It is translated as CASTYLTGGGSPLHF.

The rearrangement joins TRBV29-1 to TRBJ2-6; D perhaps matches TRBD2 (6 bases). The germline CDR1 and CDR2 sequences are SQVTM and ANQGSEA. The germline V and J ends were trimmed by 5 bases and 1 base, with 15 bases remaining between them. This CDR3 spans 16 amino acids. The CDR3 protein is CSVPIERGSGANVLTF. The DNA for the CDR3 is TGCAGCGTTCCCATAGAACGGGGGTCTGGGGCCAACGTCCTGACTTTC.

The chain couples TRBV5-1 to TRBJ2-2; tentative D call: TRBD2 (6 bases). V lost 6 bases and J 2 bases, leaving 17 bases between the germline ends. The length of the CDR3 is 16 residues. Germline V gene lookup returns CDR1 SGHRS and CDR2 YFSETQ. The CDR3: CASTLSGGANTGELFF. The DNA for the CDR3 is TGCGCCAGCACTCTTAGCGGAGGGGCTAACACCGGGGAGCTGTTTTTT.

The CDR3 reads CASSPRQAGETQYF. DNA of the CDR3: TGTGCCAGCAGCCCACGACAGGCTGGAGAGACCCAGTACTTC. V usage is TRBV7-9 and J usage is TRBJ2-5, with D possibly being TRBD1 (6 bases). This CDR3 is built from 14 residues. Trimming took off 5 bases at V and 4 bases at J, with 14 bases between the two ends. Germline V gene sequence: CDR1 SEHNR, CDR2 FQNEAQ (reference sequence).

In regard to this clone: Other DNA sequences in this specimen translate into the identical CDR3. The chain carries TRBV18 and TRBJ2-5, with D possibly being TRBD1 (6 bases). The germline CDR1 and CDR2 sequences are KGHSH and LQKENI. Trimming cost V 2 bases and J 5 bases, with 9 bases left between them. The CDR3 totals 13 residues. CDR3 in DNA: TGTGCCAGCTCACCAACAGGGCAGGAGACCCAGTACTTC. Translating gives CASSPTGQETQYF.

The chain uses TRBV11-2 and TRBJ2-1; perhaps TRBD2 as D (6 bases). V dropped 3 bases and J dropped 6 bases, with 15 bases sitting between them. Germline lookup yields CDR1 SGHAT and CDR2 FQNNGV. The CDR3 runs 15 residues. For the CDR3, the DNA is TGTGCCAGCAGCTTGGGGGGAACCCTCTCCAATGAGCAGTTCTTC. Translated, it gives CASSLGGTLSNEQFF.

Notes on this clone: Within the sample, other DNA sequences also encode this same CDR3. This chain links TRBV28 with TRBJ1-5, with 9 bases identical to TRBD1. The CDR3 extends over 15 amino acids. The germline V gene encodes CDR1 MDHEN and CDR2 SYDVKM. J was trimmed by 4 bases and V by 5 bases; bases with no gene match: 6. This CDR3 reads CASSPGDRDNQPQHF. The DNA for the CDR3 is TGTGCCAGCAGTCCAGGGGACAGGGATAATCAGCCCCAGCATTTT.

This sequence joins TRBV12-5 and TRBJ2-7; D might be TRBD1 (6 bases). Trimming removed 9 bases at V and 5 bases at J, with 14 bases between. The CDR3 is 12 amino acids. Per the germline V gene, CDR1 is LGHNT and CDR2 is FRNRAP. DNA for the CDR3: TGTGCTAGCAATCCCAGGGGCCACGAGCAGTACTTC. Translating it yields CASNPRGHEQYF.

V gene TRBV2 combines with J gene TRBJ2-5; D is ambiguous. Looked up from germline, CDR1 is SNHLY and CDR2 is FYNNEI. This CDR3 comprises 14 residues. With 6 bases removed from V and 1 base from J, the gap between germline ends came to 12 bases. For the CDR3, the DNA is TGTGCCAGCAGCCCGGGTGCGGCCCAAGAGACCCAGTACTTC. Translated, it gives CASSPGAAQETQYF.